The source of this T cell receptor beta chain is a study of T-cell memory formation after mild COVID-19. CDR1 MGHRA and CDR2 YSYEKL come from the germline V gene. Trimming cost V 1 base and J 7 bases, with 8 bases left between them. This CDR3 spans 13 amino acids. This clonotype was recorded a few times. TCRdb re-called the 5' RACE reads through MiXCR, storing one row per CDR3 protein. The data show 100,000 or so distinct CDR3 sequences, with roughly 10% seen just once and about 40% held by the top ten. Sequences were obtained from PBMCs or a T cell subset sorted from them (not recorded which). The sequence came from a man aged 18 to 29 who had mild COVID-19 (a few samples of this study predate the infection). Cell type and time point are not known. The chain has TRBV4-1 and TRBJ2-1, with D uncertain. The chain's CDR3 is CASSQVVPNEQFF. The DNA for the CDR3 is TGCGCCAGCAGCCAAGTTGTCCCTAATGAGCAGTTCTTC.